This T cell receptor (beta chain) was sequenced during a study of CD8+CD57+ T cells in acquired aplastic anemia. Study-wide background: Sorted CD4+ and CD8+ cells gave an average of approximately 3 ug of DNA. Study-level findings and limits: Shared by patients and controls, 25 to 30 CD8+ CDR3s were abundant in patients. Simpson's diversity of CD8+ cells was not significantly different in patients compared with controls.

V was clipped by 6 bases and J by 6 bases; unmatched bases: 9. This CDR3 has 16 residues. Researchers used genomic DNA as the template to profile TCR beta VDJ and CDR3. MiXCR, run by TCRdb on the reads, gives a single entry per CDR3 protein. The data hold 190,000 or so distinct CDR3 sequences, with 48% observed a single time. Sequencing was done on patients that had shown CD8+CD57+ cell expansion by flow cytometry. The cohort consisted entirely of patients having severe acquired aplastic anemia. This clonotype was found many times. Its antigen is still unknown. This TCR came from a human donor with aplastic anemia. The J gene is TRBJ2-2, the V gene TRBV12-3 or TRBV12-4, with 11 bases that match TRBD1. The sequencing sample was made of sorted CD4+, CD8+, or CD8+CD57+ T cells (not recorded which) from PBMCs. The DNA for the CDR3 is TGTGCCAGCAGCCCCCGACGGACAGGGGGCCCCGGGGAGCTGTTTTTT. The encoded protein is CASSPRRTGGPGELFF.